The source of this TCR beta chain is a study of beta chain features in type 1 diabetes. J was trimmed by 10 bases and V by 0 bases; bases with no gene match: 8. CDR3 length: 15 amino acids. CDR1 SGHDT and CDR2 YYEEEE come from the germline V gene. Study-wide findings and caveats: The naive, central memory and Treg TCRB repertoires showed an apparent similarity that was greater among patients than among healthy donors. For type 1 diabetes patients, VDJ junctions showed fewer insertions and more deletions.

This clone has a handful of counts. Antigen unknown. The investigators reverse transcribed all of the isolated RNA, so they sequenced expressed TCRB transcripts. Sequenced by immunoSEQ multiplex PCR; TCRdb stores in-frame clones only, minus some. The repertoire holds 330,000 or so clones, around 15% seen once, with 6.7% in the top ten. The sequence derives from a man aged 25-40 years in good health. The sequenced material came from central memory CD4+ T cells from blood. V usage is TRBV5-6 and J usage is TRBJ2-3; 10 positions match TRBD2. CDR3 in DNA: TGTGCCAGCAGCTTGGTGGCTAGCGGGAGAAGGGCGCAGTATTTT. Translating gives CASSLVASGRRAQYF.